The rows below give T cell receptor beta chains drawn from one sample of a study of cytomegalovirus exposure and HLA in healthy donors. Assay used: immunoSEQ multiplex PCR; TCRdb lists only in-frame clones, some missing. The sample includes roughly 150,000 clones, approximately 91% of them seen just once. Sequenced: PBMCs. All receptors come from a man between 18 and 35 years old in good health and CMV-seronegative. Both conserved end residues are part of each CDR3. A D gene is named only where the DNA matches it firmly. Size is stated for part of the rows, as once, few or many counts, or as a class when the clone is expanded.

j_call | v_call | cdr3_length | d_call | clone_size | cdr3_nt | cdr3_aa
TRBJ2-5 | TRBV4-1 | 15 | TRBD2 | . | TGCGCCAGCAGCCCTTTAGCGGGGGGGCCGGAGACCCAGTACTTC | CASSPLAGGPETQYF
TRBJ2-5 | TRBV9 | 18 | . | . | TGTGCCAGCAGCGTAGGCGCGGGTAGAGGGCGCGCAGCTTCGAACCAGTACTTC | CASSVGAGRGRAASNQYF
TRBJ2-3 | TRBV15 | 15 | TRBD2 | . | TGTGCCACCAGCAGGAAGACTAGCAGCACAGATACGCAGTATTTT | CATSRKTSSTDTQYF
TRBJ1-4 | TRBV6-5 | 15 | . | . | TGTGCCAGCAGGTCCGCGACAGATAGAGATGAAAAACTGTTTTTT | CASRSATDRDEKLFF
TRBJ1-6 | TRBV5-1 | 16 | TRBD1 | . | TGCGCCAGCAGCCTGGGGGACAGGGTGGACGCTTCACCCCTCCACTTT | CASSLGDRVDASPLHF
TRBJ2-1 | TRBV5-1 | 16 | . | few | TGCGCCAGCAGCTTGAATGGACGGGAGTTCTACAATGAGCAGTTCTTC | CASSLNGREFYNEQFF
TRBJ2-4 | TRBV7-2 | 16 | TRBD1 | . | TGTGCCAGCAGCTCCATCCGGGACAGGGGGCTTAGCATTCAGTACTTC | CASSSIRDRGLSIQYF
TRBJ2-3 | TRBV4-3 | 16 | TRBD2 | . | TGCGCCAGCAGCGGGAGGGCCTCGTCTAGCACAGATACGCAGTATTTT | CASSGRASSSTDTQYF
TRBJ2-7 | TRBV7-8 | 15 | TRBD2 | . | TGTGCCAGCAGCTTATGGAAGCGGGGGGGCTACGAGCAGTACTTC | CASSLWKRGGYEQYF
TRBJ2-3 | TRBV5-6 | 13 | . | . | TGTGCCAGCAGCATGCTAAGATCAGATACGCAGTATTTT | CASSMLRSDTQYF
TRBJ2-2 | TRBV19 | 14 | . | . | TGTGCCAGTAGTCGCGACAGCAACACCGGGGAGCTGTTTTTT | CASSRDSNTGELFF
TRBJ2-5 | TRBV7-8 | 16 | . | . | TGTGCCAGCAGCCCGAAGGGGGTTCGGGTCCAAGAGACCCAGTACTTC | CASSPKGVRVQETQYF
TRBJ1-2 | TRBV30 | 14 | . | . | TGTGCCTGGAAGCGGAGTACCGCTAACTATGGCTACACCTTC | CAWKRSTANYGYTF
TRBJ2-1 | TRBV11-3 | 15 | TRBD2 | . | TGTGCCAGCAGTCGAAGCGGGAGCTCCTACAATGAGCAGTTCTTC | CASSRSGSSYNEQFF
TRBJ2-2 | TRBV30 | 15 | TRBD2 | . | TGTGCCTGGAGTTTTTCTAGCGGGGCCACCGGGGAGCTGTTTTTT | CAWSFSSGATGELFF
TRBJ2-3 | TRBV4-2 | 17 | TRBD1 | . | TGTGCCAGCAGCCAAGAAGAGGTTACAGGGGGCGCAGATACGCAGTATTTT | CASSQEEVTGGADTQYF
TRBJ2-5 | TRBV20-1 | 10 | . | . | TGCAGCGCGGGCCAAGAGACCCAGTACTTC | CSAGQETQYF
TRBJ2-1 | TRBV2 | 13 | TRBD2 | . | TGTGCCAGCGGGGGGGACTACTACAATGAGCAGTTCTTC | CASGGDYYNEQFF
TRBJ2-1 | TRBV11-3 | 14 | . | . | TGTGCCAGCAGAGCCAGCGGGTCCTACAATGAGCAGTTCTTC | CASRASGSYNEQFF
TRBJ1-2 | TRBV4-1 | 18 | TRBD1 | . | TGCGCCAGCAGCCAAAAGAGGGAGAGCACAGGGGGCTATTATGGCTACACCTTC | CASSQKRESTGGYYGYTF
TRBJ1-5 | TRBV30 | 14 | TRBD1 | . | TGTGCCTGGACGGGACAGGGAATGAAGTGGCCCCAGCATTTT | CAWTGQGMKWPQHF
TRBJ2-3 | TRBV6-5 | 15 | . | . | TGTGCCAGCAGGCCAGGGGAATCTAGCACAGATACGCAGTATTTT | CASRPGESSTDTQYF
TRBJ1-1 | TRBV9 | 14 | . | few | TGTGCCAGCAGCGTAGAAGGGGGAAACACTGAAGCTTTCTTT | CASSVEGGNTEAFF
TRBJ2-1 | TRBV20-1 | 11 | . | . | TGCAGTGCTACGGGTTACAATGAGCAGTTCTTC | CSATGYNEQFF
TRBJ2-5 | TRBV10-3 | 14 | TRBD2 | . | TGTGCCACCCGCCCAGCGGGGGTCCAAGAGACCCAGTACTTC | CATRPAGVQETQYF
TRBJ2-1 | TRBV12-5 | 17 | TRBD2 | . | TGTGCTAGTGGCTCCACCATGGGACTAGCGGATTACAATGAGCAGTTCTTC | CASGSTMGLADYNEQFF
TRBJ1-1 | TRBV7-9 | 14 | TRBD1 | . | TGTGCCAGCAGCTCGACAGGGGGCAACACTGAAGCTTTCTTT | CASSSTGGNTEAFF
TRBJ1-1 | TRBV28 | 13 | . | . | TGTGCCAGCAGTTTCGCAGGCAACACTGAAGCTTTCTTT | CASSFAGNTEAFF
TRBJ2-1 | TRBV5-1 | 15 | TRBD2 | . | TGCGCCAGCAGCTTTAGCGGGAGTTCTGAAAATGAGCAGTTCTTC | CASSFSGSSENEQFF
TRBJ2-1 | TRBV29-1 | 15 | . | . | TGCAGCGTTTTCCCACCAGCGGGTTTGGGAGATGAGCAGTTCTTC | CSVFPPAGLGDEQFF
TRBJ2-3 | TRBV9 | 17 | TRBD1 | . | TGTGCCAGCAGCGCGCTAGTCACAGGGGTTAACACAGATACGCAGTATTTT | CASSALVTGVNTDTQYF
TRBJ2-2 | TRBV10-3 | 13 | TRBD1 | . | TGTGCCACAGGACAGGGGGCTGCCGGGGAGCTGTTTTTT | CATGQGAAGELFF
TRBJ2-2 | TRBV9 | 13 | . | . | TGTGCCAGCAGCCCAGTGGTGGCTGGGGAGCTGTTTTTT | CASSPVVAGELFF
TRBJ1-3 | TRBV6-6 | 13 | . | . | TGTGCCAGCAGTCAGGTCTCTGGAAACACCATATATTTT | CASSQVSGNTIYF
TRBJ1-2 | TRBV7-8 | 13 | . | . | TGTGCCAGCAGCGCACAGGGTCGTAGCGGCTACACCTTC | CASSAQGRSGYTF
TRBJ1-2 | TRBV6-5 | 14 | . | . | TGTGCCAGCAGTTACTCACGAGGGAACTATGGCTACACCTTC | CASSYSRGNYGYTF
TRBJ2-3 | TRBV10-3 | 16 | TRBD1 | . | TGTGCCATCAGTGGGAGGGGACAGGGGGCCGCAGATACGCAGTATTTT | CAISGRGQGAADTQYF
TRBJ2-3 | TRBV28 | 17 | . | . | TGTGCCAGCAGTACCCTTCGCTCAGGGGTCTGGACAGATACGCAGTATTTT | CASSTLRSGVWTDTQYF
TRBJ1-1 | TRBV5-4 | 14 | . | . | TGTGCCAGCAGCTTACAGGGACCGAACACTGAAGCTTTCTTT | CASSLQGPNTEAFF
TRBJ1-1 | TRBV11-3 | 16 | . | . | TGTGCCAGCAGCTTAGGTGTCGGGGGGCAGAACACTGAAGCTTTCTTT | CASSLGVGGQNTEAFF
TRBJ1-5 | TRBV5-3 | 14 | . | . | TGTGCCAGAAGCTTGCAAGGACTCAATCAGCCCCAGCATTTT | CARSLQGLNQPQHF
TRBJ1-5 | TRBV28 | 18 | TRBD1 | . | TGTGCCAGCAGCAGCCCGGGACAGGGAGCCCCAACGAATCAGCCCCAGCATTTT | CASSSPGQGAPTNQPQHF
TRBJ2-1 | TRBV10-3 | 15 | TRBD2 | . | TGTGCCATCAGTGAGCCGGGACTAGAACGCAATGAGCAGTTCTTC | CAISEPGLERNEQFF
TRBJ2-1 | TRBV9 | 14 | TRBD2 | . | TGTGCCAGCAGCGGACTAGCGGGAGTAAGTTGGCAGTTCTTC | CASSGLAGVSWQFF
TRBJ1-1 | TRBV6-1 | 14 | TRBD1 | . | TGTGCCAGCAGTGGACAGGGGATGAACACTGAAGCTTTCTTT | CASSGQGMNTEAFF
TRBJ1-3 | TRBV13 | 16 | . | . | TGTGCCAGCAGCTTAGTGGGGGGATTCTCTGGAAACACCATATATTTT | CASSLVGGFSGNTIYF
TRBJ2-5 | TRBV7-2 | 14 | . | . | TGTGCCAGCAGCTTAGTCGGAGGGACAGAGACCCAGTACTTC | CASSLVGGTETQYF
TRBJ1-2 | TRBV7-9 | 13 | TRBD1 | . | TGTGCCAGCAGTCTAACAGGGGAATATGGCTACACCTTC | CASSLTGEYGYTF
TRBJ1-2 | TRBV6-1 | 14 | . | . | TGTGCCAGCAGTGAAGTAGCTGGGGCCTATGGCTACACCTTC | CASSEVAGAYGYTF
TRBJ2-1 | TRBV11-2 | 15 | TRBD2 | . | TGTGCCAGCAGCTTAGCTCTAGCGGACTACAATGAGCAGTTCTTC | CASSLALADYNEQFF
TRBJ1-5 | TRBV5-8 | 15 | . | . | TGTGCCAGCAGCTTGCCGGGGTTGGTCAATCAGCCCCAGCATTTT | CASSLPGLVNQPQHF
TRBJ1-4 | TRBV18 | 16 | TRBD1 | . | TGTGCCAGCTCACCAAGAACCGGGACAGATAATGAAAAACTGTTTTTT | CASSPRTGTDNEKLFF
TRBJ1-6 | TRBV6-1 | 14 | . | . | TGTACCAGCCTAGGGAGCTCCTATAATTCACCCCTCCACTTT | CTSLGSSYNSPLHF
TRBJ2-2 | TRBV5-4 | 15 | TRBD2 | . | TGTGCCAGCAGCTATAGGACTAGCGTTGCCGGGGAGCTGTTTTTT | CASSYRTSVAGELFF
TRBJ2-2 | TRBV9 | 18 | TRBD2 | . | TGTGCCAGCAGCGTAGTTTCTAGCGGGAGCGCGAACACCGGGGAGCTGTTTTTT | CASSVVSSGSANTGELFF
TRBJ2-6 | TRBV9 | 13 | . | . | TGTGCCAGCAGCGTACTTGGGGCCAACGTCCTGACTTTC | CASSVLGANVLTF
TRBJ2-1 | TRBV10-3 | 18 | . | . | TGTGCCATCAGTGGGTGGGCTTCGGACAGAAACCCATACAATGAGCAGTTCTTC | CAISGWASDRNPYNEQFF
TRBJ1-2 | TRBV6-1 | 14 | . | . | TGTGCCAGCAGTGAAGCGACCGGGGTGGGTGGCTACACCTTC | CASSEATGVGGYTF
TRBJ2-2 | TRBV7-6 | 15 | TRBD2 | . | TGTGCCAGCAGCTTCAGCGGGGGCGGGGCCGGGGAGCTGTTTTTT | CASSFSGGGAGELFF